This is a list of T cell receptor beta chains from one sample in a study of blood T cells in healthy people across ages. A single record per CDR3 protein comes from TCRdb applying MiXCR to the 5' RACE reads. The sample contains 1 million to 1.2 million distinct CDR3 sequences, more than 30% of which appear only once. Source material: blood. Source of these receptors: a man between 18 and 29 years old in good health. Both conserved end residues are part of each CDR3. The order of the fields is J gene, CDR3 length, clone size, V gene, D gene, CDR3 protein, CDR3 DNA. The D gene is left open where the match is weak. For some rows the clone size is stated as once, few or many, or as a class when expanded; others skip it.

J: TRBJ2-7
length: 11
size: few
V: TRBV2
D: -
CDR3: CANRQIYEQYF
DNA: TGTGCCAACCGACAAATCTACGAGCAGTACTTC

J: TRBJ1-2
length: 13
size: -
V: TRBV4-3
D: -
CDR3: CASSQDLGSHYTF
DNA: TGCGCCAGCAGCCAAGATTTAGGCAGCCACTACACCTTC

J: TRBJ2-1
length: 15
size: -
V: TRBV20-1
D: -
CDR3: CSARDLQGGVSEQFF
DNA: TGCAGTGCTAGAGATCTGCAGGGGGGTGTTTCTGAGCAGTTCTTC

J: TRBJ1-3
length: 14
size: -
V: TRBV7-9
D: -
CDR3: CASSQEGIGNTIYF
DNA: TGTGCCAGCAGCCAGGAGGGGATTGGAAACACCATATATTTT

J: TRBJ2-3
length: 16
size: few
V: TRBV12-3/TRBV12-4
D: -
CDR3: CASSPLGRRGTDTQYF
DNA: TGTGCCAGCAGTCCGTTGGGTCGAAGGGGCACAGATACGCAGTATTTT

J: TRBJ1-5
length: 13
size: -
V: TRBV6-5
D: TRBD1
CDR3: CASRRDRGQPQHF
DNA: TGTGCCAGCAGGCGGGACAGGGGACAGCCCCAGCATTTT

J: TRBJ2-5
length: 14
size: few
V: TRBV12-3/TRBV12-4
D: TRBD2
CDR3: CASMSGGIEETQYF
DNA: TGTGCCAGCATGAGCGGGGGGATTGAGGAGACCCAGTACTTC

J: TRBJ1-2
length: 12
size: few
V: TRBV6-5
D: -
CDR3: CASSPGWGGYTF
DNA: TGTGCCAGCAGTCCAGGGTGGGGCGGCTACACCTTC

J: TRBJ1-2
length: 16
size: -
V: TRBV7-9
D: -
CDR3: CASSFGGSGSMYGYTF
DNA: TGTGCCAGCAGCTTCGGCGGGTCAGGGAGCATGTATGGCTACACCTTC

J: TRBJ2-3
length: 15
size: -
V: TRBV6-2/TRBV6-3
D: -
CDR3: CASSSPGLRGDTQYF
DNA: TGTGCCAGCAGTTCCCCCGGCTTGAGAGGAGATACGCAGTATTTT

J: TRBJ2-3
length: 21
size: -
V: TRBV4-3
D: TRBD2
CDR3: CASSQDGRRPGGRTSTDTQYF
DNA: TGCGCCAGCAGCCAAGATGGGCGACGGCCGGGAGGTAGGACTAGCACAGATACGCAGTATTTT

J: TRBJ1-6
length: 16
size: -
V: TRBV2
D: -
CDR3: CASRETFSSYNSPLHF
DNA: TGTGCCAGCAGGGAGACGTTTAGCTCCTATAATTCACCCCTCCACTTT

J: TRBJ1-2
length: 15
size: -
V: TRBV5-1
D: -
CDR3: CASSFAGRGAYGYTF
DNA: TGCGCCAGCAGCTTTGCAGGACGGGGAGCCTATGGCTACACCTTC

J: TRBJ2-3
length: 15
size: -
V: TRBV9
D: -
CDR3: CASSGYGTSTDTQYF
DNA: TGTGCCAGCAGCGGCTACGGGACTAGCACAGATACGCAGTATTTT

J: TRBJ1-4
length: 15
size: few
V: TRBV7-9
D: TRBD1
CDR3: CASSLGTGSPEKLFF
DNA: TGTGCCAGCAGCTTAGGGACAGGGAGCCCTGAAAAACTGTTTTTT

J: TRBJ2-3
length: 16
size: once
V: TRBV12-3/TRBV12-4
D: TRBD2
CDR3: CASSQTSGGPRDTQSF
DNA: TGTGCCAGCAGTCAGACTAGCGGGGGGCCTCGGGATACGCAGTCTTTT

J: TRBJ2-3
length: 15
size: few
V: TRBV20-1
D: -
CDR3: CSARDVGQLTDTQYF
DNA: TGCAGTGCTAGAGATGTTGGGCAGCTCACAGATACGCAGTATTTT

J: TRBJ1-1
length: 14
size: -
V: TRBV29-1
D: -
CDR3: CSIKQGALTTEAFF
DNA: TGCAGCATAAAACAGGGAGCGCTAACCACTGAAGCTTTCTTT

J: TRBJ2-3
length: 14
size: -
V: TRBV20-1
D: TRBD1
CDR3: CSARRTGIADTQYF
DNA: TGCAGTGCTAGGCGGACAGGCATCGCAGATACGCAGTATTTT

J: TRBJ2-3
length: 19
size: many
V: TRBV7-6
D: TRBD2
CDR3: CASSLASGALATSTDTQYF
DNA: TGTGCCAGCAGCTTAGCAAGCGGGGCTCTAGCGACTAGCACAGATACGCAGTATTTT

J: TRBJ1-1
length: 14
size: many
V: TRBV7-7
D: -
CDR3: CASSPMGMGTEAFF
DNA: TGTGCCAGCAGCCCAATGGGGATGGGGACTGAAGCTTTCTTT

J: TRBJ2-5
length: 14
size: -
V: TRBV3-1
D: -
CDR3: CASSPPSLGETQYF
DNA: TGTGCCAGCAGCCCCCCGTCGTTAGGAGAGACCCAGTACTTC

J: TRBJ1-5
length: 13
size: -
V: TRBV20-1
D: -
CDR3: CSARDPENQPQHF
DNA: TGCAGTGCTAGAGATCCAGAGAATCAGCCCCAGCATTTT

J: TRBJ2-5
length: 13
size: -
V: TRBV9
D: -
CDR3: CASSVVGYNEQYF
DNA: TGTGCCAGCAGCGTAGTCGGGTACAATGAGCAGTACTTC

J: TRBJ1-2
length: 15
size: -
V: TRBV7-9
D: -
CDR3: CASSPVGGGVYGYTF
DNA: TGTGCCAGCAGCCCAGTCGGGGGGGGAGTTTATGGCTACACCTTC

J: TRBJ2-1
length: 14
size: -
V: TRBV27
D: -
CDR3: CDSSPMRTYNEQFF
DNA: TGTGACAGCAGCCCGATGAGGACCTACAATGAGCAGTTCTTC

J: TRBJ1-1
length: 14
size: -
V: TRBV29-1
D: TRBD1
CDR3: CSIYRGRWITEAFF
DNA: TGCAGCATCTACAGGGGGCGATGGATCACTGAAGCTTTCTTT

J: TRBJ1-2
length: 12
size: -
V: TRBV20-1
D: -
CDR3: CSASKYSWGYTF
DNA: TGCAGTGCTAGCAAGTACAGTTGGGGCTACACCTTC

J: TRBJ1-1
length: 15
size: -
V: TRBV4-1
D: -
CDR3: CASSQVGLGDAEAFF
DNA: TGCGCCAGCAGCCAAGTAGGCTTAGGGGACGCTGAAGCTTTCTTT

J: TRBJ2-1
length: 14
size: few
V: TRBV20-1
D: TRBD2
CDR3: CSSRDYQIFCEQFF
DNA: TGCAGTTCCCGGGACTACCAAATATTTTGTGAGCAGTTCTTC

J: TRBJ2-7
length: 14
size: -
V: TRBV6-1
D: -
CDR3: CASSETGQSYEQYF
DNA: TGTGCCAGCAGTGAAACCGGACAGTCCTACGAGCAGTACTTC

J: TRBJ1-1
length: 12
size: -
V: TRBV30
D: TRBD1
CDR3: CARQTGDTEAFF
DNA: TGTGCCAGACAGACAGGGGACACTGAAGCTTTCTTT

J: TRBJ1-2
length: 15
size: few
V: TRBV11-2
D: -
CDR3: CASSIRGGTGRGYTF
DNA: TGTGCCAGCAGCATCAGAGGGGGGACTGGCCGTGGCTACACCTTC

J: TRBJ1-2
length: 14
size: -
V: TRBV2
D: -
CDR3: CASSEEEARGGYTF
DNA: TGTGCCAGCAGTGAAGAGGAAGCCCGGGGTGGCTACACCTTC

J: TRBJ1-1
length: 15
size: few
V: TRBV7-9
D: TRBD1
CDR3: CASSLGQPSDTEAFF
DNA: TGTGCCAGCAGCTTGGGACAGCCGTCCGACACTGAAGCTTTCTTT

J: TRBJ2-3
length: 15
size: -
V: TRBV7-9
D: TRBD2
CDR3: CASSLWDYPGDTQYF
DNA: TGTGCCAGCAGCCTCTGGGACTACCCGGGGGATACGCAGTATTTT

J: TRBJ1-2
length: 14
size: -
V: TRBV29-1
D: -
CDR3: CSVGQFPGHYGYTF
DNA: TGCAGCGTAGGTCAATTCCCGGGCCACTATGGCTACACCTTC

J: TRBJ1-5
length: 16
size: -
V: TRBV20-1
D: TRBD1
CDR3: CSASRTGEVYNQSQHF
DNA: TGCAGTGCTAGCCGGACAGGGGAGGTGTACAATCAGTCCCAGCATTTT

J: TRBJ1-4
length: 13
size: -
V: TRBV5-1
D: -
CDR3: CASSLEGTGKLFF
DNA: TGCGCCAGCAGCTTGGAGGGTACGGGAAAACTGTTTTTT

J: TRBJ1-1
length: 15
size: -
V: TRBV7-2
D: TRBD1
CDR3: CASSLRTGGITEAFF
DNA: TGTGCCAGCAGCCTGAGGACAGGGGGGATAACTGAAGCTTTCTTT

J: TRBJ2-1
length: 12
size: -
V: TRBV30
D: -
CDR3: CAWGGLGNEQFF
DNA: TGTGCCTGGGGGGGTCTCGGGAATGAGCAGTTCTTC

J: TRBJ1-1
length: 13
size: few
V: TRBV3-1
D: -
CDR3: CASSQHEGAEAFF
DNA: TGTGCCAGCAGCCAACATGAGGGCGCTGAAGCTTTCTTT

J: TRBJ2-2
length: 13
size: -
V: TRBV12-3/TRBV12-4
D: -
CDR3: CASRRDITGELFF
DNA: TGTGCCAGCAGGCGGGACATCACCGGGGAGCTGTTTTTT

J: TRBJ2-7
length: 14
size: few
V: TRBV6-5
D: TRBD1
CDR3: CASSPGTVNYEQYF
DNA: TGTGCCAGCAGTCCCGGGACAGTTAACTACGAGCAGTACTTC

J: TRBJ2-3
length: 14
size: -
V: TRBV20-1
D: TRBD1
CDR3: CSAARQGYTDTQYF
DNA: TGCAGTGCCGCCCGACAGGGGTACACAGATACGCAGTATTTT

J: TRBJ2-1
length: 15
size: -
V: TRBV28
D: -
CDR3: CASSSGQRSYNEQFF
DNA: TGTGCCAGCAGTTCAGGACAGAGATCCTACAATGAGCAGTTCTTC